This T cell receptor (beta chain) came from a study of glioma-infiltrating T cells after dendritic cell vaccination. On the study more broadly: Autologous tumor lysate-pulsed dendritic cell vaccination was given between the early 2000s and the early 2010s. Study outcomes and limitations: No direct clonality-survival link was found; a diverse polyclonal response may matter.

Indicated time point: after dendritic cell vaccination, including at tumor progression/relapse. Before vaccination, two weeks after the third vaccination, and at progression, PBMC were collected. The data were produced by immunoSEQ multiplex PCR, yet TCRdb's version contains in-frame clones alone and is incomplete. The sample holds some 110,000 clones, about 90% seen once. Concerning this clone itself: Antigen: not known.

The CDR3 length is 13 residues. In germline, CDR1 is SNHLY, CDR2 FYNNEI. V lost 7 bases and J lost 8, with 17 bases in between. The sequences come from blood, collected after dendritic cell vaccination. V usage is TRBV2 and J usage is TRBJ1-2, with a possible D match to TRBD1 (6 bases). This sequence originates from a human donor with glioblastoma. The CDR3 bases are TGTGCCAGCACCCAACAGGGCGCCCTGGGCTACACCTTC. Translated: CASTQQGALGYTF.